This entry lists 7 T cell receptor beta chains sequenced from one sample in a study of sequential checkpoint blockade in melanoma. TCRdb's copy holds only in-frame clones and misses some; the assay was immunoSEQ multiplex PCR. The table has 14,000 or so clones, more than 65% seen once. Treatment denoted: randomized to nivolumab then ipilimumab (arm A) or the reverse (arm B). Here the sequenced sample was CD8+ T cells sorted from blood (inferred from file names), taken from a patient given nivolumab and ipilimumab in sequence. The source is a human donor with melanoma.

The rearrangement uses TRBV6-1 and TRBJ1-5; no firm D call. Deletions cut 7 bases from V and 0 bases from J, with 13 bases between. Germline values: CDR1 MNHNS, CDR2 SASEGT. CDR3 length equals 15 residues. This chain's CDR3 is CASTYQIDSNQPQHF. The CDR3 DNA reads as TGTGCCAGCACTTATCAGATTGATAGCAATCAGCCCCAGCATTTT.

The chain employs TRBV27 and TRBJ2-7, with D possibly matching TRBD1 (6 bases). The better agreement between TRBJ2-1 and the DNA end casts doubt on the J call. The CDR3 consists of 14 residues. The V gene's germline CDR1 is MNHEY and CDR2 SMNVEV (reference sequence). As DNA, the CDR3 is TGTGCCAGCAGTTTATTAGGGACAAACAATGAGCAGTTCTTC. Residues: CASSLLGTNNEQFF.

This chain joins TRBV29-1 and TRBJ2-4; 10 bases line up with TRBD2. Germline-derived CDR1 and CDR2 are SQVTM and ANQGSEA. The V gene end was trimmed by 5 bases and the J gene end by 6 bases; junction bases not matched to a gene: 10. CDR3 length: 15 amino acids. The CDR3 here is CSVQGASGSLNIQYF. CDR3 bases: TGCAGCGTTCAAGGGGCTAGCGGGAGTCTAAACATTCAGTACTTC.

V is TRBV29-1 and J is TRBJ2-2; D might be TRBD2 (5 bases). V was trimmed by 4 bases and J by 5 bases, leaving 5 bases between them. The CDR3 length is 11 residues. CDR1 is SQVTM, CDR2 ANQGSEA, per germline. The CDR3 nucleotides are TGCAGCGTTGGAGGGACCGGGGAGCTGTTTTTT. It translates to CSVGGTGELFF.

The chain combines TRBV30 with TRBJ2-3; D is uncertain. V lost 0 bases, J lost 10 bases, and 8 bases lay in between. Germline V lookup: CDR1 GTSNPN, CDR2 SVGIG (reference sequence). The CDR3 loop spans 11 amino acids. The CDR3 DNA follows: TGTGCCTGGAGTGTACCCGGTGCGCAGTATTTT. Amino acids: CAWSVPGAQYF.

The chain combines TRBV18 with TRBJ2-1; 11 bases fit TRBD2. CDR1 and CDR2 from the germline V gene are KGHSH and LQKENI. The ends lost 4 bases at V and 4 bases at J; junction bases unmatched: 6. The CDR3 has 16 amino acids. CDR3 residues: CASSLATSGVYNEQFF. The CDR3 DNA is TGTGCCAGCTCACTTGCGACTAGCGGGGTATACAATGAGCAGTTCTTC.

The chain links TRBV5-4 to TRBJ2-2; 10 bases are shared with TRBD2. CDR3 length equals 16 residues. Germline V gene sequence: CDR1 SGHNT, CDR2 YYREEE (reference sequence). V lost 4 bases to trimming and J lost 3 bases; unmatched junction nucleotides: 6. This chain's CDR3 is CASSPSGSRDTGELFF. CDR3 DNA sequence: TGTGCCAGCAGCCCTAGCGGGAGTCGGGACACCGGGGAGCTGTTTTTT. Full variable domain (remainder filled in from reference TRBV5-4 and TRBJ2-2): ETGVTQSPTHLIKTRGQQVTLRCSSQSGHNTVSWYQQALGQGPQFIFQYYREEENGRGNFPPRFSGLQFPNYSSELNVNALELDDSALYLCASSPSGSRDTGELFFGEGSRLTVL.